Listed below are T cell receptor beta chains from one sample, sequenced in a study of T cell repertoires in cytomegalovirus infection. TCRdb processed the reads anew with MiXCR; each CDR3 protein has one entry. The repertoire holds roughly 310,000 distinct CDR3 sequences, with almost 30% as singletons. These receptors lack a known antigen. The specimen was cultured PBMCs, collected from culture after CMV antigen stimulation. These receptor sequences come from a human donor in good health (CMV status not recorded). Some clones in this sample may be carry-over from other donors' samples. Both conserved end residues are part of each CDR3. A D gene is named only where the DNA matches it firmly. The size entry is marked missing in some rows and otherwise reads once, few, many or a size class.

cdr3_nt	cdr3_aa	j_call	v_call	clone_size	d_call
TGTGCCAGCAGCTCACCTGGTAGCAGGGAGACCCAGTACTTC	CASSSPGSRETQYF	TRBJ2-5	TRBV6-5	few	NA
TGTGCCAGCAGTTTAGGGGACCTTGGGACAGATACGCAGTATTTT	CASSLGDLGTDTQYF	TRBJ2-3	TRBV12-3/TRBV12-4	few	NA
TGTGCCAGCACCTACGGGACAGGTGTTTTTAGCAATCAGCCCCAGCATTTT	CASTYGTGVFSNQPQHF	TRBJ1-5	TRBV28	few	TRBD1
TGTGCCAGCAGCCAAAATAGCGGGAGGGCCAGCACAGATACGCAGTATTTT	CASSQNSGRASTDTQYF	TRBJ2-3	TRBV12-3/TRBV12-4	many	TRBD2
TGTGCCAGCAGCCAGGGACTCGATACGCAGTATTTT	CASSQGLDTQYF	TRBJ2-3	TRBV7-2	NA	NA
TGTGCCAGCACTAGCGGGACTCCCCCGAATGAGCAGTTCTTC	CASTSGTPPNEQFF	TRBJ2-1	TRBV28	few	TRBD2
TGTGCCAGCAGCTTAAGCGGTGCTTCAACTAATGAAAAACTGTTTTTT	CASSLSGASTNEKLFF	TRBJ1-4	TRBV13	NA	NA
TGTGCCAGCAGTTATCTGACAGGAATAACTAACTATGGCTACACCTTC	CASSYLTGITNYGYTF	TRBJ1-2	TRBV6-5	few	NA
TGCGCCAGCAGCCAAGGAGGTGTAGCGGCCAAAAACATTCAGTACTTC	CASSQGGVAAKNIQYF	TRBJ2-4	TRBV4-1	NA	NA
TGTGCCAGCAGCTACCTTGGGGGTAACTATGGCTACACCTTC	CASSYLGGNYGYTF	TRBJ1-2	TRBV7-9	few	NA
TGTGCCAGCAGCCAAGATGGCCTAGCGGGGGGGCGAAGGCGAGATACGCAGTATTTT	CASSQDGLAGGRRRDTQYF	TRBJ2-3	TRBV4-2	many	TRBD2
TGTGCCAGCAGTCCGAGGAGCGGGCAGGGAGGGTACGAGCAGTACTTC	CASSPRSGQGGYEQYF	TRBJ2-7	TRBV6-5	few	TRBD2
TGTGCCAGCAGCCTCCCCGGGCACTCAACTAATGAAAAACTGTTTTTT	CASSLPGHSTNEKLFF	TRBJ1-4	TRBV7-9	few	NA
TGTGCCAGCAGCCCAACAGGGGTGGAGTATGGCTACACCTTC	CASSPTGVEYGYTF	TRBJ1-2	TRBV7-3	NA	TRBD1
TGTGCCAGCAGCCGGACAGTAGGGAGCACTGAAGCTTTCTTT	CASSRTVGSTEAFF	TRBJ1-1	TRBV7-6	few	NA
TGTGCCAGCAGCCTCGTACTAGCGGGAGGGCCTTCGGAGACCCAGTACTTC	CASSLVLAGGPSETQYF	TRBJ2-5	TRBV7-8	NA	TRBD2
TGCAGTGCTTACGGGACAGGGGGAGAAAAACTGTTTTTT	CSAYGTGGEKLFF	TRBJ1-4	TRBV20-1	NA	TRBD1
TGTGCCAGCAGTGAAGGGTGGACAGGGATGGATGAGCAGTTCTTC	CASSEGWTGMDEQFF	TRBJ2-1	TRBV6-1	NA	TRBD1
TGTGCCAGCAGCCCCCAGGATGTCGGTTTCACAGATACGCAGTATTTT	CASSPQDVGFTDTQYF	TRBJ2-3	TRBV7-3	few	NA
TGTGCCAGCAGTTCCGGGACAGGCGGCCCCTCCTATAATTCACCCCTCCACTTT	CASSSGTGGPSYNSPLHF	TRBJ1-6	TRBV27	NA	TRBD1
TGTGCCAGCAACCCCAGCGGCCGGGTCTCCTACAATGAGCAGTTCTTC	CASNPSGRVSYNEQFF	TRBJ2-1	TRBV6-1	few	NA
TGTGCCAGCACCGAGTGGGGGATCTTGAATGGCTACACCTTC	CASTEWGILNGYTF	TRBJ1-2	TRBV12-3/TRBV12-4	NA	NA
TGTGCCATATCTTTTCTTCCGGGACAGCCCAACACCGGGGAGCTGTTTTTT	CAISFLPGQPNTGELFF	TRBJ2-2	TRBV6-2/TRBV6-3	few	TRBD1
TGTGCCAGTGCGACGACAGTAGATCAGCCCCAGCATTTT	CASATTVDQPQHF	TRBJ1-5	TRBV6-2/TRBV6-3	few	NA
TGTGCCAGTAGTATTGAATCCGGGACAAACACCGGGGAGCTGTTTTTT	CASSIESGTNTGELFF	TRBJ2-2	TRBV19	few	NA
TGTGCCAGCAGCCCCTCTCCCGGGACATACTACGAGCAGTACTTC	CASSPSPGTYYEQYF	TRBJ2-7	TRBV11-2	NA	NA
TGTGCCAGCAGTTCTGGGGGCGCTGGGGCCAACGTCCTGACTTTC	CASSSGGAGANVLTF	TRBJ2-6	TRBV27	NA	NA
TGTGCCAGCAGTTTTCGGAGGGGTGAAGCTTTCTTT	CASSFRRGEAFF	TRBJ1-1	TRBV28	NA	NA
TGTGCCAGCAGCTTATTGCGGGACGAGCAGTACTTC	CASSLLRDEQYF	TRBJ2-7	TRBV7-9	NA	NA
TGTGCCAGCAGTTTACTTCTTGATGAGCAGTTCTTC	CASSLLLDEQFF	TRBJ2-1	TRBV12-3/TRBV12-4	NA	NA
TGTGCCAGCAGTTACCTGGTAGCGGGAGATACAGATACGCAGTATTTT	CASSYLVAGDTDTQYF	TRBJ2-3	TRBV6-8	NA	TRBD2
TGTGCCAGCAGCTTAGGGCACACTAGCACAGATACGCAGTATTTT	CASSLGHTSTDTQYF	TRBJ2-3	TRBV7-8	many	NA
TGTGCCAGCAGTCCATGGAGTAGCAATCAGCCCCAGCATTTT	CASSPWSSNQPQHF	TRBJ1-5	TRBV28	few	NA
TGTGCCAGCAGCTTAGGCGGGGTTTACACTGAAGCTTTCTTT	CASSLGGVYTEAFF	TRBJ1-1	TRBV7-8	few	NA
TGTGCCAGCAGTTTGGTCCCCGGACCTTCCGAGCAGTACTTC	CASSLVPGPSEQYF	TRBJ2-7	TRBV12-3/TRBV12-4	NA	NA
TGTGCCAGCAGCTTCTTGGGGGGCTCTCAAGAGACCCAGTACTTC	CASSFLGGSQETQYF	TRBJ2-5	TRBV7-2	few	NA
TGTGCCAGCAGCCCCAGGACAGGAGGGGATGAAAAACTGTTTTTT	CASSPRTGGDEKLFF	TRBJ1-4	TRBV3-1	NA	TRBD1
TGTGCCAGCAGCTCGCAGGGTACGGCTTACTCGGACGGCTACACCTTC	CASSSQGTAYSDGYTF	TRBJ1-2	TRBV7-8	few	NA
TGTGCCAGCAGCCAAGGGCACTTTTACAATGAGCAGTTCTTC	CASSQGHFYNEQFF	TRBJ2-1	TRBV14	NA	NA
TGTGCCAGCAGCTCCCCCGACAAGACCCAGTACTTC	CASSSPDKTQYF	TRBJ2-5	TRBV7-2	NA	NA
TGTGCCAGCAGCCAAGGGGGGACCAGCTCCTACGAGCAGTACTTC	CASSQGGTSSYEQYF	TRBJ2-7	TRBV4-2	many	NA
TGTGCCAGTAGTGTCGACCGGAGCTCCTACAATGAGCAGTTCTTC	CASSVDRSSYNEQFF	TRBJ2-1	TRBV19	few	NA
TGTGCCAGCAGCTCCCCCGGATCTAGCACAGATACGCAGTATTTT	CASSSPGSSTDTQYF	TRBJ2-3	TRBV7-8	many	NA
TGTGCCAGCAGCCCCGCTAGCGCCCCCTCCTACAATGAGCAGTTCTTC	CASSPASAPSYNEQFF	TRBJ2-1	TRBV6-5	NA	NA
TGTGCCAGCAGCCCTAGCGGGAGCGTAGAGACCCAGTACTTC	CASSPSGSVETQYF	TRBJ2-5	TRBV7-8	many	TRBD2
TGTGCCAGCAGCTCCGGGACAGGGAGGACCTACGAGCAGTACTTC	CASSSGTGRTYEQYF	TRBJ2-7	TRBV7-6	many	TRBD1
TGTGCCAGTAGTATTTCCAGGGGCGGTGAAAAACTGTTTTTT	CASSISRGGEKLFF	TRBJ1-4	TRBV19	NA	NA
TGTGCCAGCAGCACTTACACCGATCAGTCGCAGTATTTT	CASSTYTDQSQYF	TRBJ2-3	TRBV7-8	NA	NA
TGTGCCAGCAGCTTAGTACAGGGATATAGCAATCAGCCCCAGCATTTT	CASSLVQGYSNQPQHF	TRBJ1-5	TRBV7-8	few	NA